Listed here are 19 T cell receptor beta chains from one sample, sequenced in a study of shared clonotypes between healthy human individuals. Method: immunoSEQ multiplex PCR; TCRdb's copy keeps in-frame clones and lacks some. The sample lists 650,000 to 750,000 clones, more than 70% seen once, with approximately 2% in the top ten. The sequenced sample consisted of memory CD4+ T cells sorted from blood. As to subset: CD45RA-negative fraction. The source of these receptors is a woman aged 30 to 39 in good health.

This sequence joins TRBV6-6 and TRBJ1-4; a weak D match, TRBD1 (6 bases). CDR3 length equals 15 residues. Per the germline V gene, CDR1 is MNHNY and CDR2 is SVGAGI (reference sequence). V was trimmed by 5 bases and J by 3 bases, leaving 13 bases between them. As DNA, the CDR3 is TGTGCCAGCAGTCAAACAGGGTATGCTAATGAAAAACTGTTTTTT. It translates to CASSQTGYANEKLFF.

Turning to this clone: The identical CDR3 is also encoded by other nucleotide sequences in the sample. The gene calls are TRBV5-4 and TRBJ2-5, with 11 bases matching TRBD2. Germline trimming cut 5 bases from V and 4 bases from J; bases unmatched to any gene: 7. The CDR3 totals 15 residues. CDR1 is SGHNT, CDR2 YYREEE, per germline (reference sequence). CDR3 sequence: CASSLAGGPGETQYF. DNA of the CDR3: TGTGCCAGCAGTTTAGCGGGAGGGCCGGGAGAGACCCAGTACTTC.

This clone was recorded a few times. The chain uses TRBV5-4 and TRBJ1-5; D not resolved. The germline V gene encodes CDR1 SGHNT and CDR2 YYREEE (reference sequence). The CDR3 is 13 residues long. Trimming pared 2 bases from V and 4 bases from J, leaving 7 bases between. The CDR3 loop reads CASSFGQNQPQHF. The CDR3 bases are TGTGCCAGCAGCTTTGGGCAGAATCAGCCCCAGCATTTT.

The gene calls are TRBV2 and TRBJ2-2; D possibly matches TRBD1 or TRBD2 (5 bases each). V was trimmed by 7 bases and J by 0 bases, leaving 15 bases between them. The CDR3 contains 16 residues. Per the germline V gene, CDR1 is SNHLY and CDR2 is FYNNEI. The CDR3 spells CASNTPGRTNTGELFF. CDR3 sequence (DNA): TGTGCCAGCAATACTCCGGGACGGACGAACACCGGGGAGCTGTTTTTT.

This CDR3 reads CAWSEYSNQPQHF. Here the CDR3 DNA reads TGTGCCTGGAGCGAATATAGCAATCAGCCCCAGCATTTT. The rearrangement links TRBV30 to TRBJ1-5; D ambiguous. Germline V gene lookup returns CDR1 GTSNPN and CDR2 SVGIG (reference sequence). CDR3 length: 13 residues. Trimming stripped 3 bases from V and 0 bases from J, with 6 bases between.

This clone was seen only a few times. This sequence joins TRBV28 and TRBJ1-2, with 9 bases lining up with TRBD1. CDR1 and CDR2 from the germline V gene are MDHEN and SYDVKM. With V trimmed by 3 bases and J by 8 bases, 10 bases remained unmatched. The CDR3 totals 15 residues. CDR3 nucleotide sequence: TGTGCCAGCAGTTTGGGGGGGACAGGGCAGAAGGGCTACACCTTC. Its protein is CASSLGGTGQKGYTF.

CDR3 nucleotide sequence: TGTGCCAGTAGGGGGACAGGGAGGGCGAACACTGAAGCTTTCTTT. Its translation is CASRGTGRANTEAFF. V usage is TRBV19 and J usage is TRBJ1-1, with 9 bases aligning to TRBD1. CDR3 length equals 15 residues. From germline, CDR1 is LNHDA and CDR2 SQIVND (reference sequence). J was trimmed by 1 base and V by 6 bases; bases with no gene match: 6. The full variable domain, rest sourced from reference TRBV19 and TRBJ1-1, is DGGITQSPKYLFRKEGQNVTLSCEQNLNHDAMYWYRQDPGQGLRLIYYSQIVNDFQKGDIAEGYSVSREKKESFPLTVTSAQKNPTAFYLCASRGTGRANTEAFFGQGTRLTVV.

The CDR3 DNA follows: TGTGCCAGCAGCTTAGGGACTAGCGGGTATTGGTACTTC. Residues: CASSLGTSGYWYF. The chain recombines TRBV5-5 with TRBJ2-7, with 12 bases aligning to TRBD2. Losses at the gene ends were 2 bases for V and 12 bases for J; bases not matched to a gene: 6. Germline CDR1 is SGHKS and CDR2 is YYEKEE (reference sequence). The CDR3 is 13 amino acids.

The chain links TRBV19 to TRBJ2-5; 8 bases match TRBD1. The V and J ends lost 0 bases and 2 bases, in that order; junction bases with no gene match: 2. The germline CDR1 and CDR2 sequences are LNHDA and SQIVND (reference sequence). The CDR3 has 15 residues. CDR3 sequence (DNA): TGTGCCAGTAGTATAGATGGACAGGGACAAGAGACCCAGTACTTC. This sequence encodes CASSIDGQGQETQYF.

The rearrangement joins TRBV2 to TRBJ1-2; TRBD1 agrees at 7 bases. The V gene's germline CDR1 is SNHLY and CDR2 FYNNEI. The CDR3 has 13 residues. V lost 3 bases, J lost 8 bases, and 6 bases stayed unmatched. The CDR3 loop is CASSDIGGGGYTF. In nucleotides, the CDR3 is TGTGCCAGCAGTGATATAGGGGGCGGCGGCTACACCTTC.

This clone was observed a single time. The J gene is TRBJ2-5, the V gene TRBV28; 14 bases are a match to TRBD2. The CDR3 length is 16 residues. V shed 5 bases and J 6 bases; nucleotides not matched to a gene: 8. The germline gives CDR1 MDHEN, CDR2 SYDVKM. This CDR3 reads CASSEYGTSGRQTQYF. CDR3 sequence (DNA): TGTGCCAGCAGTGAATACGGGACTAGCGGGAGACAGACCCAGTACTTC.

A few counts support this clone. The gene calls are TRBV2 and TRBJ1-1; D is ambiguous. This CDR3 region has 16 residues. Per the germline V gene, CDR1 is SNHLY and CDR2 is FYNNEI. With 3 bases removed from V and 4 bases from J, the gap between germline ends came to 18 bases. CDR3 in amino acids: CASSESRREGGTEAFF. DNA for the CDR3: TGTGCCAGCAGTGAGTCGCGGAGGGAGGGCGGCACTGAAGCTTTCTTT.

This clone was found many times. The V gene is TRBV29-1, the J gene TRBJ1-2; D is unclear. The CDR3 totals 12 residues. Trimming stripped 3 bases from V and 8 bases from J, with 13 bases between. The germline V gene has CDR1 SQVTM and CDR2 ANQGSEA. The CDR3 bases are TGCAGCGTTGATTTGTCACTTTGGGGCTACACCTTC. It encodes CSVDLSLWGYTF.

The rearrangement uses TRBV6-1 and TRBJ2-7, with a weak D call TRBD2 (6 bases). The CDR3 spans 14 residues. V lost 4 bases, J lost 3 bases, and 13 bases lay in between. Per the germline V gene, CDR1 is MNHNS and CDR2 is SASEGT. CDR3 nucleotide sequence: TGTGCCAGCAGTGTGGCAGGGAGGATCTACGAGCAGTACTTC. Encoded protein: CASSVAGRIYEQYF.

The V call is TRBV7-2, the J call TRBJ2-2; a weak D match, TRBD2 (6 bases). This CDR3 region has 15 residues. V was trimmed by 3 bases and J by 3 bases, leaving 11 bases between them. The V gene's germline CDR1 is SGHTA and CDR2 FQGNSA. The CDR3 DNA follows: TGTGCCAGCAGCTTGTCCGGGAGCCACACCGGGGAGCTGTTTTTT. Its translation: CASSLSGSHTGELFF. Together with reference TRBV7-2 and TRBJ2-2, the CDR3 gives the full variable domain: GAGVSQSPSNKVTEKGKDVELRCDPISGHTALYWYRQSLGQGLEFLIYFQGNSAPDKSGLPSDRFSAERTGGSVSTLTIQRTQQEDSAVYLCASSLSGSHTGELFFGEGSRLTVL.

The genes are TRBV30 and TRBJ1-2; D uncertain. Per germline, CDR1 GTSNPN and CDR2 SVGIG (reference sequence). The CDR3 spans 15 residues. V lost 3 bases, J lost 2 bases, and 16 bases lay in between. CDR3 loop: CAWRGRVGRNYGYTF. Here the CDR3 DNA reads TGTGCCTGGAGGGGCCGCGTAGGAAGAAACTATGGCTACACCTTC.

The gene calls are TRBV25-1 and TRBJ2-7, with unresolved D. From germline, CDR1 is MGHDK and CDR2 SYGVNS. The CDR3 totals 11 residues. The ends were cut back, 4 bases at V and 6 bases at J, with 7 bases in the middle. The CDR3 DNA sequence: TGTGCCAGCAGTGTGGGTCGCGAGCAGTACTTC. Its translation: CASSVGREQYF.

This clone has a count of ten or more. The CDR3 spells CASSIELGSEQFF. Here the CDR3 DNA reads TGCGCCAGCAGCATAGAACTAGGGTCGGAACAGTTCTTC. The chain recombines TRBV5-1 with TRBJ2-1; D perhaps matches TRBD2 (5 bases). The V end lost 4 bases, the J end lost 13 bases, and 18 bases lay between the germline ends. This CDR3 is built from 13 residues. Germline CDR1 SGHRS, CDR2 YFSETQ. The full variable domain, in which reference TRBV5-1 and TRBJ2-1 provide the parts outside the CDR3, is KAGVTQTPRYLIKTRGQQVTLSCSPISGHRSVSWYQQTPGQGLQFLFEYFSETQRNKGNFPGRFSGRQFSNSRSEMNVSTLELGDSALYLCASSIELGSEQFFGPGTRLTVL.

V is TRBV7-9 and J is TRBJ2-3; 12 bases map to TRBD1. CDR3 length equals 17 residues. V lost 5 bases and J lost 6; bases outside the gene matches: 12. The germline CDR1 and CDR2 sequences are SEHNR and FQNEAQ (reference sequence). CDR3 sequence: CASSARPGQGATDTQYF. In DNA form, the CDR3 reads TGTGCCAGCAGCGCGCGACCGGGACAGGGGGCGACTGATACGCAGTATTTT.